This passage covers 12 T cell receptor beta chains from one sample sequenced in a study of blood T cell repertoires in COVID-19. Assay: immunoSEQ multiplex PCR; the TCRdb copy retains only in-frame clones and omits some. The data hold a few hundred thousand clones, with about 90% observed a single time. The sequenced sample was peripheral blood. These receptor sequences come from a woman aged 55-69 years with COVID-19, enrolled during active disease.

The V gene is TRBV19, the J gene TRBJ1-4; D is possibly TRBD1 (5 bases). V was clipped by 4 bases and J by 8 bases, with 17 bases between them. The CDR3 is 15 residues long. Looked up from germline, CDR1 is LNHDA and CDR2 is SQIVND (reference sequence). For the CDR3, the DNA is TGTGCCAGTAGTAACCGACAGAAGACCGGAGAAAAACTGTTTTTT. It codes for CASSNRQKTGEKLFF.

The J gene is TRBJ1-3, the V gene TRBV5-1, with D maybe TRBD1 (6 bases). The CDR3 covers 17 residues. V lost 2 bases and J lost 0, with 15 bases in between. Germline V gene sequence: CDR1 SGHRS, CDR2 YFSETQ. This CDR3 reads CASSFSPGDNSGNTIYF. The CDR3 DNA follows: TGCGCCAGCAGCTTTTCCCCCGGGGACAACTCTGGAAACACCATATATTTT. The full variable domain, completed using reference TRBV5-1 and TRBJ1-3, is KAGVTQTPRYLIKTRGQQVTLSCSPISGHRSVSWYQQTPGQGLQFLFEYFSETQRNKGNFPGRFSGRQFSNSRSEMNVSTLELGDSALYLCASSFSPGDNSGNTIYFGEGSWLTVV.

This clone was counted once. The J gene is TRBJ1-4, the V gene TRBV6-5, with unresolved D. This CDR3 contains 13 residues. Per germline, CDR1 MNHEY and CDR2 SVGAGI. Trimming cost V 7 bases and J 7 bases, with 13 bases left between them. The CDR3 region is CASNAGSGEKLFF. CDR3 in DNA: TGTGCCAGCAACGCGGGGTCGGGTGAAAAACTGTTTTTT.

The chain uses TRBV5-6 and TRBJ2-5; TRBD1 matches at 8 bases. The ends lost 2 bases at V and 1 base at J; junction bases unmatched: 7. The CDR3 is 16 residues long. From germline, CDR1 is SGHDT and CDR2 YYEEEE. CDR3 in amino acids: CASSLTGTGLQETQYF. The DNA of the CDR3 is TGTGCCAGCAGCTTAACCGGGACAGGCCTCCAAGAGACCCAGTACTTC.

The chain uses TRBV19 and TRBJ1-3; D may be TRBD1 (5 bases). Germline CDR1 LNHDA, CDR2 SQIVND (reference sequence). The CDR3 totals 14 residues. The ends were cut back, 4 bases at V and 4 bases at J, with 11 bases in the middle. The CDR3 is CASSSDSLGNTIYF. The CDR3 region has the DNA TGTGCCAGTAGTAGTGACAGCCTCGGAAACACCATATATTTT.

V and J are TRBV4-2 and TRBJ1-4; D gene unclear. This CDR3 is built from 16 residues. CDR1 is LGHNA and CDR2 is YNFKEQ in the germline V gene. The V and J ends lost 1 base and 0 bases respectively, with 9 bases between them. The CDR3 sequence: CASSQVYVATNEKLFF. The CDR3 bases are TGTGCCAGCAGCCAAGTCTACGTAGCAACTAATGAAAAACTGTTTTTT.

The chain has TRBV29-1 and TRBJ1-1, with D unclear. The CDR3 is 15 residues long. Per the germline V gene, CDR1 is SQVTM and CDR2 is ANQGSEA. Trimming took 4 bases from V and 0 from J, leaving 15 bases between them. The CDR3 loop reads CSVVPSSTVNTEAFF. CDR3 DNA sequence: TGCAGCGTTGTGCCCTCAAGTACAGTGAACACTGAAGCTTTCTTT.

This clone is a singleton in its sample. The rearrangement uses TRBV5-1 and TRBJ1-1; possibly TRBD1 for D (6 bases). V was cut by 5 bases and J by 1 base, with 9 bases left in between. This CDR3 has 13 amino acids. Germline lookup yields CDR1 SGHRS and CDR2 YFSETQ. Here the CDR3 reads CASREGGNTEAFF. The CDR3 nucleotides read TGCGCCAGCAGGGAAGGGGGGAACACTGAAGCTTTCTTT.

The DNA of the CDR3 is TGTGCCAGCAGCTCCGGGCTGCGGGGGGCGGACGGGGAGCTGTTTTTT. Residues: CASSSGLRGADGELFF. The V call is TRBV7-3, the J call TRBJ2-2; 8 nucleotides agree with TRBD2. The junction had 11 bases not matched to a gene; V was cut back by 4 bases and J by 7 bases. The CDR3 contains 16 residues. Germline values: CDR1 SGHTA, CDR2 FQGTGA.

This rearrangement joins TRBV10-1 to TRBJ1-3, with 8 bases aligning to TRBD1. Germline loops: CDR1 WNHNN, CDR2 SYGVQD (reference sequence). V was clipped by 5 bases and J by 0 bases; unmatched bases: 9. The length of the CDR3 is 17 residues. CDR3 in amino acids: CASSSSGQVNSGNTIYF. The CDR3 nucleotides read TGCGCCAGCAGTTCCTCGGGACAGGTGAACTCTGGAAACACCATATATTTT.

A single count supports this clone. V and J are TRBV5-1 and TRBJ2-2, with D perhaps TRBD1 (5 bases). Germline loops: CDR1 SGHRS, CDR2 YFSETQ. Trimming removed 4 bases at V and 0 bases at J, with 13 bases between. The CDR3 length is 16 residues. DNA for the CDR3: TGCGCCAGCAGCCTAGGACATATAGCGAACACCGGGGAGCTGTTTTTT. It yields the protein CASSLGHIANTGELFF.

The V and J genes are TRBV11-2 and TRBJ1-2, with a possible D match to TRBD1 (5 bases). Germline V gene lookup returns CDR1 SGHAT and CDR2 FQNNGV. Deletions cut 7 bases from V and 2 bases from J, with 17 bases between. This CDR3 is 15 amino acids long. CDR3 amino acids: CASTPVVQANYGYTF. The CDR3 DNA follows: TGTGCCAGCACCCCCGTGGTACAGGCCAACTATGGCTACACCTTC.